This T cell receptor beta chain derives from a study of early T cells in non-severe SARS-CoV-2 infection. Background on the study: With bulk RNA from unsorted whole blood as input, sequencing yielded unpaired chains.

This clonotype was detected a few times. What it recognizes is unknown. General study points: Comparison of clonotypes with VDJdb favored anti-spike CD8 responses while missing private and CD4 specificities.

Molecules of cDNA were individually given unique molecular identifiers that were attached to them. From the 5' RACE reads, TCRdb called clonotypes with MiXCR, one entry per CDR3 protein. This repertoire shows more than 55,000 distinct CDR3 sequences, around 12% found once; its top ten account for roughly 4%. The CDR3 runs to 14 residues. The V gene end was trimmed by 5 bases and the J gene end by 3 bases; junction bases not matched to a gene: 6. Germline V lookup: CDR1 ENHRY, CDR2 SYGVKD. The chain is built from TRBV10-3 and TRBJ1-1, with 7 bases matching TRBD1. What was sequenced was whole blood. The TCR originated in an adult who was a healthcare worker with PCR-confirmed SARS-CoV-2 infection or an uninfected control (not recorded which). The CDR3 spells CAISSGQVHTEAFF. CDR3 nucleotides: TGTGCCATCAGTTCCGGACAGGTTCACACTGAAGCTTTCTTT.